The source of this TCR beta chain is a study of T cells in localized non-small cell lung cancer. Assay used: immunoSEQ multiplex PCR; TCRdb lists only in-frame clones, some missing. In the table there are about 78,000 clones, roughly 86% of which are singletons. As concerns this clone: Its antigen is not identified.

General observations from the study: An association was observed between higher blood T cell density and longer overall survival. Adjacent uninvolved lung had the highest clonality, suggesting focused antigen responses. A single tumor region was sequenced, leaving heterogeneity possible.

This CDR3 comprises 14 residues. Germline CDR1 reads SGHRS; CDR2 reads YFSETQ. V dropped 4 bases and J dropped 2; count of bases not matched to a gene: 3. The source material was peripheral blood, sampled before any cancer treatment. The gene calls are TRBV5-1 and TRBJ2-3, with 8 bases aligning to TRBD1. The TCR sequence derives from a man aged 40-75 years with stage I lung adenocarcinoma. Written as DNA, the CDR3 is TGCGCCAGCAGCGCGGGACAGGACACAGATACGCAGTATTTT. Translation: CASSAGQDTDTQYF.